Listed below are T cell receptor beta chains from one sample, sequenced in a study of OX40 agonist ivuxolimab in advanced cancers. Some clones are missing from TCRdb's copy, which holds only in-frame ones; the method was immunoSEQ multiplex PCR. The sample comprises 40,000 to 45,000 clones, approximately 80% of which are singletons, and roughly 20% rests with the top ten. Source: CD4+ or CD8+ T cells sorted from blood, taken in a trial of the OX40 agonist ivuxolimab. These receptors were collected from an adult with an advanced solid tumor such as melanoma, head and neck, liver or kidney cancer. Each CDR3 is given with its conserved first and last residue. D genes are given only for firm matches. A row's size may be missing; if present it is once, few, many or a size class.

TRBV7-9,TRBD1,TRBJ2-7,few,TGTGCCAGCAGCCGGGGGAGGACAGGGTATGGCAACGAGCAGTACTTC,CASSRGRTGYGNEQYF
TRBV27,.,TRBJ2-7,.,TGTGCCAGCAGTTTATCGGGACCAGGTTCCTACGAGCAGTACTTC,CASSLSGPGSYEQYF
TRBV9,.,TRBJ2-4,.,TGTGCCAGCAGCGTAGGAGGGGGGGCGGCGGACATTCAGTACTTC,CASSVGGGAADIQYF
TRBV4-3,TRBD1,TRBJ1-2,.,TGCGCCAGCAGCCGATTCATTGACAGGGGGCCTGATAACTATGGCTACACCTTC,CASSRFIDRGPDNYGYTF
TRBV9,TRBD1,TRBJ1-1,.,TGTGCCAGCAGCGTCCTAGACAGGGGCGAAGCTTTCTTT,CASSVLDRGEAFF
TRBV9,TRBD2,TRBJ2-3,.,TGTGCCAGCAGCTATCGGACTAGCGGGTACACAGATACGCAGTATTTT,CASSYRTSGYTDTQYF
TRBV12-5,TRBD2,TRBJ2-3,.,TGTGCTAGTGGTTTGCAAATCCGACTAGCGTCCCCAGATACGCAGTATTTT,CASGLQIRLASPDTQYF
TRBV5-6,.,TRBJ1-2,.,TGTGCCAGCAGCTCGAACTATGGCTACACCTTC,CASSSNYGYTF
TRBV2,.,TRBJ2-5,.,TGTGCCAGCAGTGGGGCGGAATCAGGGACCCAGTACTTC,CASSGAESGTQYF
TRBV7-2,.,TRBJ2-1,once,TGTGCCAGCAGCTTAGCGGGGAAGGCGGCTGAGCAGTTCTTC,CASSLAGKAAEQFF
TRBV6-5,.,TRBJ2-7,.,TGTGCCAGCAGTTACGGGATCGCAGGGGACGAGCAGTACTTC,CASSYGIAGDEQYF
TRBV18,.,TRBJ2-3,once,TGTGCCAGCTCACTAGACGTAACTAGCACAGATACGCAGTATTTT,CASSLDVTSTDTQYF
TRBV6-1,.,TRBJ1-1,.,TGTGCCAGCAGTCAGGGGCTTGAAGCTTTCTTT,CASSQGLEAFF
TRBV5-8,.,TRBJ1-6,.,TGTGCCAGCAGCTTGTCGGGCTCCTATAATTCACCCCTCCACTTT,CASSLSGSYNSPLHF
TRBV7-3,.,TRBJ2-6,.,TGTGCCAGCAGCCCTGGGGCCAACGTCCTGACTTTC,CASSPGANVLTF
TRBV28,.,TRBJ2-7,.,TGTGCCAGCAGTCCCTGGGCCTACGAGCAGTACTTC,CASSPWAYEQYF
TRBV28,TRBD2,TRBJ2-7,.,TGTGCCAGCAGTCCCCCAGCGGGAGTTCTGAGCGAGCAGTACTTC,CASSPPAGVLSEQYF
TRBV6-4,TRBD2,TRBJ2-1,.,TGTGCCAGCAGTGACGTGGGCGGGGGGGCAGGAGAGCAGTTCTTC,CASSDVGGGAGEQFF
TRBV6-6,.,TRBJ2-7,.,TGTGCCAGCAGCCTGACACGACTGAGCGACGAGCAGTACTTC,CASSLTRLSDEQYF
TRBV7-6,.,TRBJ2-7,.,TGTGCCAGCAGCCCAGAGCCGGTGTCCTACGAGCAGTACTTC,CASSPEPVSYEQYF
TRBV28,TRBD1,TRBJ1-2,few,TGTGCCAGCTACCGGACAGGGAGTTCCTATGGCTACACCTTC,CASYRTGSSYGYTF
TRBV10-3,TRBD1,TRBJ2-7,.,TGTGCCATCAGGACTGCCACCGGGACAGGGAGCTACGAGCAGTACTTC,CAIRTATGTGSYEQYF
TRBV19,TRBD1,TRBJ2-3,.,TGTGCCAGTAGTTACAAACCGGGACAGCGCACAGATACGCAGTATTTT,CASSYKPGQRTDTQYF
TRBV6-1,TRBD1,TRBJ2-7,few,TGTGCCAGCACCACCGGGACAGGGGTTCCGTACTTC,CASTTGTGVPYF
TRBV11-3,.,TRBJ2-3,.,TGTGCCAGCAGCGCCCAAGTAGATACGCAGTATTTT,CASSAQVDTQYF
TRBV7-8,TRBD1,TRBJ1-1,.,TGTGCCAGCAGCCCATGGGACAGGGCTGTAGGCACTGAAGCTTTCTTT,CASSPWDRAVGTEAFF
TRBV5-5,.,TRBJ1-4,.,TGTGCCAGCGGGGTAGGAGCAACTAATGAAAAACTGTTTTTT,CASGVGATNEKLFF
TRBV27,.,TRBJ1-2,once,TGTGCCAGCAAAAGGGGCTCGGACCTCTATGGCTACACCTTC,CASKRGSDLYGYTF
TRBV10-3,TRBD1,TRBJ2-7,.,TGTGCCACCCAATCGATGGACAGGCCAGCGTCCTACGAGCAGTACTTC,CATQSMDRPASYEQYF